The 27 T cell receptor beta chains in this list originate from one sample, sequenced in a study of blood T cell repertoires in COVID-19. Produced via immunoSEQ multiplex PCR; TCRdb's table is partial and in-frame only. The sample has 150,000 to 200,000 clones, just under 85% seen once; the top ten hold roughly 7.5%. Material: peripheral blood. The receptors derive from a man in his forties who had recovered from COVID-19.

The V call is TRBV7-9, the J call TRBJ1-2; 8 nucleotides agree with TRBD1. This CDR3 has 14 residues. Germline V gives CDR1 SEHNR, CDR2 FQNEAQ (reference sequence). V was pared by 8 bases and J by 4 bases, with 9 bases of the junction left unmatched. CDR3 sequence: CASRPRGQSYGYTF. In DNA, the CDR3 is TGTGCCAGCCGCCCCAGGGGGCAAAGCTATGGCTACACCTTC.

This clone was picked up one time. The rearrangement links TRBV10-3 to TRBJ2-2; D is uncertain. Germline CDR1 ENHRY, CDR2 SYGVKD. CDR3 length: 12 amino acids. The V end lost 7 bases, the J end lost 5 bases, and 8 bases lay between the germline ends. CDR3 loop: CAITTETGELFF. CDR3 coding DNA: TGTGCCATCACCACGGAGACCGGGGAGCTGTTTTTT.

The chain combines TRBV7-9 with TRBJ1-2, with 8 bases fitting TRBD1. The CDR3 is 14 amino acids. V lost 2 bases, J lost 4 bases, and 3 bases stayed unmatched. Germline CDR1 is SEHNR and CDR2 is FQNEAQ (reference sequence). The CDR3 loop reads CASSLPGGVYGYTF. DNA of the CDR3: TGTGCCAGCAGCTTACCAGGGGGCGTCTATGGCTACACCTTC. The variable domain in full, completed from reference TRBV7-9 and TRBJ1-2, reads DTGVSQNPRHKITKRGQNVTFRCDPISEHNRLYWYRQTLGQGPEFLTYFQNEAQLEKSRLLSDRFSAERPKGSFSTLEIQRTEQGDSAMYLCASSLPGGVYGYTFGSGTRLTVV.

The J gene is TRBJ1-2, the V gene TRBV29-1, with TRBD1 matching 11 bases. The J segment lost 4 bases and the V segment lost 6 bases, leaving 10 bases of the junction unmatched. The CDR3 contains 15 residues. CDR1 and CDR2 from the germline V gene are SQVTM and ANQGSEA. CDR3 region: CSVPARTGGAYGYTF. As DNA, the CDR3 is TGCAGCGTCCCAGCCAGGACAGGGGGCGCCTATGGCTACACCTTC.

V usage is TRBV6-1 and J usage is TRBJ2-3; D is uncertain. This CDR3 has 12 amino acids. In germline, CDR1 is MNHNS, CDR2 SASEGT. V lost 1 base and J lost 6, with 5 bases in between. The CDR3 nucleotides are TGTGCCAGCAGTGAAGTAGTGGATACGCAGTATTTT. Protein product: CASSEVVDTQYF.

V gene TRBV2 combines with J gene TRBJ1-2, with D maybe TRBD1 (5 bases). CDR1 is SNHLY and CDR2 is FYNNEI in the germline V gene. Trimming took off 5 bases at V and 8 bases at J, with 27 bases between the two ends. The CDR3 extends over 17 amino acids. CDR3 coding DNA: TGTGCCAGCAGTCCGCCCACAGGCGAAGGGTCCCCGCGGGGCTACACCTTC. Amino acids: CASSPPTGEGSPRGYTF.

This rearrangement joins TRBV7-9 to TRBJ2-7; 10 bases match TRBD1. The CDR3 consists of 14 residues. CDR1 is SEHNR, CDR2 FQNEAQ, per germline (reference sequence). V shed 6 bases, J shed 3 bases, and the junction held 5 bases outside the gene matches. Here the CDR3 reads CASSSGTGVYEQYF. The CDR3, as DNA: TGTGCCAGCAGTTCAGGGACAGGGGTCTACGAGCAGTACTTC.

V gene TRBV14 combines with J gene TRBJ1-1; maybe TRBD1 (6 bases). The V gene lost 4 bases and the J gene lost 1 base, with 7 bases spanning the gap. The CDR3 is made up of 13 amino acids. In germline, CDR1 is SGHDN, CDR2 FVKESK. CDR3 sequence (DNA): TGTGCCAGCAGCCTGGGACAGAACACTGAAGCTTTCTTT. This gives the protein CASSLGQNTEAFF.

This clone was detected only a few times. The chain carries TRBV24-1 and TRBJ1-5; D is unclear. The germline CDR1 and CDR2 sequences are KGHDR and SFDVKD. Trimming cost V 7 bases and J 7 bases, with 13 bases left between them. This CDR3 spans 13 amino acids. The CDR3 DNA follows: TGTGCCACCAGGGGAGCCGCGGGGCAGCCCCAGCATTTT. Protein product: CATRGAAGQPQHF.

This clone was seen only once. The chain uses TRBV6-1 and TRBJ1-2; 8 nucleotides match TRBD1. The CDR3 sequence is 15 residues long. The germline V gene encodes CDR1 MNHNS and CDR2 SASEGT. V lost 2 bases, J lost 7 bases, and 9 bases stayed unmatched. In nucleotides, the CDR3 is TGTGCCAGCAGTGAAAGCTCCCGAGGACAGGGTGGCTACACCTTC. Its translation: CASSESSRGQGGYTF.

J is TRBJ1-2 and V is TRBV3-1 (or the pseudogene TRBV3-2); D gene unclear. This CDR3 is 14 amino acids long. The V end lost 0 bases, the J end lost 3 bases, and 8 bases lay between the germline ends. The germline gives CDR1 LGHDT, CDR2 YNNKEL (reference sequence). CDR3 sequence: CASSQDLGDYGYTF. CDR3 coding DNA: TGTGCCAGCAGCCAAGATCTCGGGGACTATGGCTACACCTTC.

The chain couples TRBV6-2 or TRBV6-3 to TRBJ2-4, with TRBD1 matching over 11 bases. V lost 2 bases, J lost 0 bases, and 6 bases stayed unmatched. Germline CDR1 MNHEY, CDR2 SVGEGT. CDR3 size: 18 residues. The chain's CDR3 is CASSYRDRGVLAKNIQYF. The CDR3 DNA follows: TGTGCCAGCAGTTACAGGGACAGGGGGGTTTTAGCCAAAAACATTCAGTACTTC.

This clone was picked up a small number of times. V and J are TRBV20-1 and TRBJ1-1; D might be TRBD1 (5 bases). From germline, CDR1 is DFQATT and CDR2 SNEGSKA (reference sequence). The CDR3 loop spans 11 amino acids. V was pared by 5 bases and J by 5 bases, with 9 bases between. The CDR3 nucleotides are TGCAGTGCTGCTGGGGCTACTGAAGCTTTCTTT. This sequence encodes CSAAGATEAFF.

The chain employs TRBV24-1 and TRBJ2-5, with a possible D match to TRBD2 (6 bases). V shed 4 bases and J shed 5 bases, with 13 bases lying between them. This CDR3 contains 14 residues. Germline CDR1 reads KGHDR; CDR2 reads SFDVKD. CDR3 DNA sequence: TGTGCCACCAGTGACGCGGGGTCCCGGGAGACCCAGTACTTC. Its translation: CATSDAGSRETQYF.

For the CDR3, the DNA is TGTGCCTGGAATGTTATCTCGGCCTACGAGCAGTACTTC. It translates to CAWNVISAYEQYF. The chain couples TRBV30 to TRBJ2-7; no reliable D call. Between the trimmed V and J ends, which lost 4 bases and 2 bases, there was a span of 12 bases. This CDR3 contains 13 residues. Germline lookup yields CDR1 GTSNPN and CDR2 SVGIG (reference sequence).

This clone was observed a single time. V is TRBV3-1 (or the pseudogene TRBV3-2) and J is TRBJ1-2, with D possibly matching TRBD1 (5 bases). Trimming took 0 bases from V and 4 from J, leaving 12 bases between them. The V gene's germline CDR1 is LGHDT and CDR2 YNNKEL (reference sequence). The CDR3 is 15 residues long. CDR3 DNA sequence: TGTGCCAGCAGCCAAGATGCTTTGGGGGGCTATGGCTACACCTTC. The encoded protein is CASSQDALGGYGYTF.

V is TRBV7-2 and J is TRBJ2-7; a possible D gene is TRBD1 (5 bases). Trimming stripped 5 bases from V and 2 bases from J, with 13 bases between. This CDR3 region has 14 residues. The germline V gene encodes CDR1 SGHTA and CDR2 FQGNSA. The CDR3 sequence: CASSPVGAPYEQYF. The DNA for the CDR3 is TGTGCCAGCAGCCCCGTAGGGGCTCCCTACGAGCAGTACTTC.

The V call is TRBV6-1, the J call TRBJ1-4; D gene uncertain. Trimming pared 3 bases from V and 0 bases from J, leaving 5 bases between. Germline V gene lookup returns CDR1 MNHNS and CDR2 SASEGT. CDR3 length equals 14 residues. CDR3 coding DNA: TGTGCCAGCAGTGACCTATCAACTAATGAAAAACTGTTTTTT. Its protein product is CASSDLSTNEKLFF.

CDR3 coding DNA: TGTGCCAGCAGCTTAAGACTAGCGGGAGGCACAGATACGCAGTATTTT. The encoded protein is CASSLRLAGGTDTQYF. V and J are TRBV7-2 and TRBJ2-3, with TRBD2 matching over 12 bases. The germline gives CDR1 SGHTA, CDR2 FQGNSA. V was clipped by 2 bases and J by 1 base; unmatched bases: 1. CDR3 size: 16 residues.

V is TRBV15 and J is TRBJ2-7; TRBD1 agrees at 8 bases. V lost 4 bases and J lost 0; bases outside the gene matches: 2. This CDR3 spans 14 amino acids. Germline V gene sequence: CDR1 LNHNV, CDR2 YYDKDF (reference sequence). CDR3 nucleotide sequence: TGTGCCACCAGCATCGACAGGGGCTCCTACGAGCAGTACTTC. Protein product: CATSIDRGSYEQYF.

V and J are TRBV5-6 and TRBJ2-5; unclear D gene. CDR1 SGHDT and CDR2 YYEEEE come from the germline V gene. This CDR3 has 14 amino acids. V lost 1 base and J 7 bases, leaving 14 bases between the germline ends. This CDR3 reads CASSLMAARGTQYF. CDR3 bases: TGTGCCAGCAGCTTGATGGCGGCCAGAGGGACCCAGTACTTC.

The chain employs TRBV5-4 and TRBJ2-3; the match to TRBD2 covers 8 bases. V was pared by 3 bases and J by 2 bases, with 5 bases of the junction left unmatched. Germline V gene data show CDR1 as SGHNT and CDR2 as YYREEE (reference sequence). The CDR3 length is 15 residues. The CDR3 DNA reads TGTGCCAGCAGCTACCGCGGGAGGATCACAGATACGCAGTATTTT. Its protein is CASSYRGRITDTQYF.

The V and J genes are TRBV5-4 and TRBJ2-1; 11 bases line up with TRBD2. CDR3 size: 16 residues. Unmatched junction bases numbered 6, after V lost 3 bases and J lost 4 bases. The germline gives CDR1 SGHNT, CDR2 YYREEE (reference sequence). The CDR3 nucleotides read TGTGCCAGCAGCTCTTTCTTAGCGGGGGGGTACAATGAGCAGTTCTTC. Its translation: CASSSFLAGGYNEQFF. The complete variable domain, with remaining parts taken from reference TRBV5-4 and TRBJ2-1, reads ETGVTQSPTHLIKTRGQQVTLRCSSQSGHNTVSWYQQALGQGPQFIFQYYREEENGRGNFPPRFSGLQFPNYSSELNVNALELDDSALYLCASSSFLAGGYNEQFFGPGTRLTVL.

The chain combines TRBV24-1 with TRBJ2-3; 7 nucleotides align to TRBD1. CDR1 is KGHDR and CDR2 is SFDVKD in the germline V gene. J lost 0 bases, V lost 4 bases, and 6 bases had no gene match. The CDR3 runs to 16 residues. The CDR3 region has the DNA TGTGCCACCAGTGACTCCGGGACAGCGAGCACAGATACGCAGTATTTT. Amino acids: CATSDSGTASTDTQYF.

This chain links TRBV6-5 with TRBJ2-5; D not certain. The CDR3 consists of 15 residues. Deletions cut 5 bases from V and 1 base from J, with 14 bases between. CDR1 and CDR2 (germline): MNHEY, SVGAGI. The CDR3 DNA sequence: TGTGCCAGCAGTCGAAACACTATCCCCCAAGAGACCCAGTACTTC. Its protein product is CASSRNTIPQETQYF.

V is TRBV7-2 and J is TRBJ2-1; 9 nucleotides line up with TRBD2. The CDR3 is made up of 17 amino acids. CDR1 SGHTA and CDR2 FQGNSA come from the germline V gene. The J segment lost 3 bases and the V segment lost 3 bases, leaving 9 bases of the junction unmatched. CDR3 residues: CASSFGPSGGNYNEQFF. The CDR3 nucleotides read TGTGCCAGCAGCTTCGGCCCCAGCGGGGGGAACTACAATGAGCAGTTCTTC.

The J gene is TRBJ2-1, the V gene TRBV7-3, with 12 bases identical to TRBD2. The J segment lost 3 bases and the V segment lost 5 bases, leaving 8 bases of the junction unmatched. Germline V gene sequence: CDR1 SGHTA, CDR2 FQGTGA. The CDR3 is made up of 17 amino acids. In nucleotides, the CDR3 is TGTGCCAGCAGCCCATCGGGACTAGCGGGTTTCTACAATGAGCAGTTCTTC. This encodes CASSPSGLAGFYNEQFF.